This T cell receptor beta chain was sequenced for a study of CD8+CD57+ T cells in acquired aplastic anemia. Study details: Average DNA yield from sorted CD4+ and CD8+ cells was about 3.2 ug.

Patients chosen for sequencing had shown CD8+CD57+ cell expansion by flow cytometry. Blood came from patients not yet given any therapy. Investigators profiled TCR beta VDJ and CDR3 from genomic DNA template. TCRdb analysed the reads with MiXCR anew, one entry per CDR3 protein. The sample shows 120,000 or so distinct CDR3 sequences, approximately 40% of them seen only once. This CDR3 contains 13 residues. Per the germline V gene, CDR1 is MNHEY and CDR2 is SMNVEV (reference sequence). V trimming: 6 bases; J trimming: 0 bases; junction bases outside the gene matches: 1. Ten or more counts support this clonotype.

This receptor was identified in a human donor with aplastic anemia. The material sequenced was sorted CD4+, CD8+, or CD8+CD57+ T cells (not recorded which) from PBMCs. J is TRBJ1-2 and V is TRBV27; 7 nucleotides align to TRBD1. The CDR3 region is CASSGTANYGYTF. The CDR3 DNA follows: TGTGCCAGCAGCGGGACAGCTAACTATGGCTACACCTTC.